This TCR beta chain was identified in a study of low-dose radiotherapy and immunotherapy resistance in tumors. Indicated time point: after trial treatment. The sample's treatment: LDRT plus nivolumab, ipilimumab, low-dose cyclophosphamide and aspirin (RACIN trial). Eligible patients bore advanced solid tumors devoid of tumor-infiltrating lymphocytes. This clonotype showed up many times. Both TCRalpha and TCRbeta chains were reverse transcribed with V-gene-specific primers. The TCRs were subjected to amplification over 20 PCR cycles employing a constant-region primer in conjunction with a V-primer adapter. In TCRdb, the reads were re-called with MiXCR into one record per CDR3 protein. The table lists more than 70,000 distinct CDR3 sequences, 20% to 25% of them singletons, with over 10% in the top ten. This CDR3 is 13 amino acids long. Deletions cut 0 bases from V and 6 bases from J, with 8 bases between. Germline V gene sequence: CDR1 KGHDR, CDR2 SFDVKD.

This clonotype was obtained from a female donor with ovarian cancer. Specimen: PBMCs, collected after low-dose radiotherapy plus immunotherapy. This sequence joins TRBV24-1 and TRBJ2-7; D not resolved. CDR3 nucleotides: TGTGCCACCAGTGATTTGAAGAAGGGCGAGCAGTACTTC. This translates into CATSDLKKGEQYF.